This entry is about one TCR beta chain. The antigen this receptor binds is unknown. No base quality values were provided; no much bigger clone lies one nucleotide off. A case-control design nested within a healthcare worker cohort in London, UK, was used, with weekly nasopharyngeal swab PCR tests and blood sampling performed. Healthcare workers were enrolled in the week of the UK lockdown, from 23 to 31 March 2020, and were followed every week for up to about 16 weeks. The germline ends are 7 bases apart after V is trimmed by 3 bases and J by 13 bases. Reading from cysteine to phenylalanine, the CDR3 counts 10 amino acids. Solely the CDR3 DNA is kept, with 30 bases framed from the first base. This sample is drawn from a study of early T cells in non-severe SARS-CoV-2 infection (dated by TCRdb to the early 2020s). In the study overall: TCR sequencing used bulk RNA from unsorted whole blood, so alpha and beta chains could not be paired. Beyond this particular receptor, the publication reports: VDJdb matching was skewed toward anti-spike CD8 responses, so virus-specific expansions were likely underestimated and private and CD4 specificities were missed.

Library preparation was by 5' RACE. Sequencing took place on a NextSeq 500. The TCR library protocol attached unique molecular identifiers to individual cDNA molecules to correct for sequencing error and PCR bias. Sequencing covered both TCR alpha and beta chains, and within each sample the abundances of alpha and beta sequences were tightly co-correlated. Under the source paper's analysis protocol: Decombinator V4 was used to perform V gene, J gene and CDR3 annotation of TCR sequences. TCRs were defined as expanded if a significant change between any two time points was detected under a Poisson model with p below 0.0001. TCR abundances were normalised to the total number of TCRs sequenced in each sample and reported as counts per million. TRAV1-2 paired with TRAJ12, TRAJ20 or TRAJ33 defined MAIT TCRs, while TRAV10 paired with TRAJ18 defined iNKT TCRs. A search of VDJdb, accessed on 1 November 2021, was run for TCRs annotated to CMV, EBV and SARS-CoV-2, with TCRs annotated for multiple antigens excluded. TCRdb trimmed the raw reads at Q25, called clones with MiXCR and kept productive beta chains. Rows merge per CDR3 protein into single entries with the most common DNA and genes. TCRdb's processing, not the study's, gives the V and J calls here. The sample yields tens of thousands of distinct CDR3 sequences; around 12% were counted once. The ten largest clones represent around 3.8% of the sample.

The chain links TRBV12-3 or TRBV12-4 with TRBJ2-1, with the D gene not clear enough to name. This receptor was obtained from an adult who was a healthcare worker with PCR-confirmed SARS-CoV-2 infection or an uninfected control (not recorded which). The specimen was whole blood. CDR3 reads: CASSFGPQFF. DNA sequence: TGTGCCAGCAGTTTCGGCCCTCAGTTCTTC.